This paragraph covers one TCR beta chain sequence. This entry comes from a study of control samples from healthy donors and cancer patients. Libraries were prepared by immunoSEQ multiplex PCR; TCRdb keeps only in-frame clonotypes and omits some of them. The sample lists over 100,000 clones; about 92% were seen once. This CDR3 comprises 13 residues. Germline V gene lookup returns CDR1 MNHEY and CDR2 SVGAGI. V lost 4 bases and J 6 bases, leaving 10 bases between the germline ends. V is TRBV6-5 and J is TRBJ1-5; a weak D match, TRBD1 (5 bases). Material for sequencing was blood. This receptor was identified in a woman in her forties or fifties in good health. The CDR3 coding sequence is TGTGCCAGCAGTTTCAGGGAGTCTCAGCCCCAGCATTTT. Protein: CASSFRESQPQHF.